Given below is one TCR beta chain in context. CDR3 length: 15 amino acids. Looked up from germline, CDR1 is SGDLS and CDR2 is YYNGEE. Trimming stripped 4 bases from V and 1 base from J, with 12 bases between. This sample is drawn from a study of control samples from healthy donors and cancer patients. Some clones are missing from TCRdb's copy, which holds only in-frame ones; the method was immunoSEQ multiplex PCR. The repertoire holds about 150,000 clones, with approximately 94% as singletons. The chain combines TRBV9 with TRBJ1-3; D is unclear. The sequenced sample consisted of blood. The sequence was collected from a man aged 35-49 years in good health. CDR3 nucleotide sequence: TGTGCCAGCAGCCCCGGAGGAATTTCTGGAAACACCATATATTTT. Translating it yields CASSPGGISGNTIYF. Variable domain in full (rest from reference TRBV9 and TRBJ1-3): DSGVTQTPKHLITATGQRVTLRCSPRSGDLSVYWYQQSLDQGLQFLIQYYNGEERAKGNILERFSAQQFPDLHSELNLSSLELGDSALYFCASSPGGISGNTIYFGEGSWLTVV.